Presented here are 26 T cell receptor beta chains from one specimen sequenced in a study of control samples from healthy donors and cancer patients. The protocol was immunoSEQ multiplex PCR, while the TCRdb copy is restricted to in-frame clones and leaves out a portion. Of some 210,000 clones in the sample, around 90% are singletons; the top ten hold roughly 1.9%. Source material: blood. The receptors come from a young man in good health.

This chain links TRBV6-5 with TRBJ2-5, with D uncertain. The CDR3 is made up of 14 amino acids. Germline-derived CDR1 and CDR2 are MNHEY and SVGAGI. V lost 5 bases, J lost 2 bases, and 12 bases lay in between. The CDR3 region is CASSLGRKQETQYF. CDR3 bases: TGTGCCAGCAGTCTCGGACGGAAACAAGAGACCCAGTACTTC.

The chain links TRBV3-1 (or the pseudogene TRBV3-2) to TRBJ1-2; D is unresolved. The CDR3 spans 12 residues. Germline CDR1 LGHDT, CDR2 YNNKEL (reference sequence). Trimming left V 3 bases short and J 8 bases short, with 10 bases between. CDR3 in amino acids: CASSQHLRGYTF. The CDR3 DNA is TGTGCCAGCAGCCAGCATTTGCGGGGCTACACCTTC.

The chain recombines TRBV9 with TRBJ2-7; D remains unclear. Germline CDR1 reads SGDLS; CDR2 reads YYNGEE. The germline V and J ends were trimmed by 4 bases and 3 bases, with 17 bases remaining between them. CDR3 length: 15 residues. The CDR3 loop reads CASSPHWQHNYEQYF. The CDR3 coding sequence is TGTGCCAGCAGCCCCCATTGGCAGCACAACTACGAGCAGTACTTC.

The chain links TRBV12-3 or TRBV12-4 to TRBJ2-5; D gene ambiguous. V was shortened by 1 base and J by 5 bases, with 8 bases between the two germline ends. The CDR3 is made up of 13 amino acids. CDR3 nucleotide sequence: TGTGCCAGCAGTTTAGAACAGCGCGAGACCCAGTACTTC. Amino acids: CASSLEQRETQYF.

The chain recombines TRBV19 with TRBJ1-2; D might be TRBD1 (5 bases). This CDR3 is 16 amino acids long. From germline, CDR1 is LNHDA and CDR2 SQIVND (reference sequence). V shed 0 bases and J shed 6 bases, with 17 bases lying between them. In DNA form, the CDR3 reads TGTGCCAGTAGTATAGATCACGACAGCGTGCCTGATGGCTACACCTTC. This codes for CASSIDHDSVPDGYTF.

The chain links TRBV5-5 to TRBJ2-2, with 9 bases lining up with TRBD1. CDR3 length equals 15 residues. Germline lookup yields CDR1 SGHKS and CDR2 YYEKEE (reference sequence). V lost 0 bases and J lost 7; bases outside the gene matches: 4. In DNA, the CDR3 is TGTGCCAGCAGCTTGGCGGGACAGGGTATCGGGGAGCTGTTTTTT. Translated, it gives CASSLAGQGIGELFF.

V usage is TRBV19 and J usage is TRBJ2-1; TRBD2 aligns across 7 bases. CDR1 is LNHDA and CDR2 is SQIVND in the germline V gene (reference sequence). The CDR3 is 13 amino acids. Unmatched junction bases numbered 5, after V lost 6 bases and J lost 6 bases. The CDR3 nucleotides read TGTGCCAGTAGCCTAGCGGTGTTCAATGAGCAGTTCTTC. Residues: CASSLAVFNEQFF.

This clone was found a few times. One end of the junction varies from germline; a read error may be responsible. The CDR3: CAIRDQDSSSEQYF. The CDR3 nucleotides read TGTGCCATCAGGGACCAGGACAGTTCCTCCGAGCAGTACTTC. This rearrangement joins TRBV10-3 to TRBJ2-7; perhaps TRBD1 as D (6 bases). The CDR3 is 14 amino acids. CDR1 and CDR2 (germline): ENHRY, SYGVKD.

The genes are TRBV5-5 and TRBJ1-1, with 8 positions matching TRBD1. V lost 3 bases and J lost 11; bases outside the gene matches: 9. The germline CDR1 and CDR2 sequences are SGHKS and YYEKEE (reference sequence). This CDR3 comprises 13 residues. CDR3 region: CASSSSLTGVAFF. The DNA of the CDR3 is TGTGCCAGCAGCTCGAGCCTGACAGGGGTGGCTTTCTTT.

The rearrangement joins TRBV6-5 to TRBJ2-1; a weak D match, TRBD2 (5 bases). Trimming left V 0 bases short and J 9 bases short, with 9 bases between. CDR3 length: 13 residues. Germline V gene lookup returns CDR1 MNHEY and CDR2 SVGAGI. The CDR3 loop reads CASSYSRGGEQFF. The DNA of the CDR3 is TGTGCCAGCAGTTACTCGAGAGGAGGTGAGCAGTTCTTC.

The V call is TRBV11-2, the J call TRBJ2-1; 12 bases align to TRBD2. This CDR3 region has 16 residues. The ends lost 3 bases at V and 6 bases at J; junction bases unmatched: 6. Germline lookup yields CDR1 SGHAT and CDR2 FQNNGV. CDR3 loop: CASSLIGTSGFNEQFF. CDR3 in DNA: TGTGCCAGCAGCTTGATCGGGACTAGCGGGTTCAATGAGCAGTTCTTC.

Turning to this clone: Other nucleotide sequences in the sample specify the same CDR3. This rearrangement joins TRBV12-3 or TRBV12-4 to TRBJ1-2; D gene unclear. Deletions cut 3 bases from V and 4 bases from J, with 6 bases between. The CDR3 extends over 12 amino acids. The CDR3 bases are TGTGCCAGCAGTTTGTCCAGCTATGGCTACACCTTC. Its translation is CASSLSSYGYTF.

The chain joins TRBV19 to TRBJ1-2; TRBD1 might be the D (6 bases). In germline, CDR1 is LNHDA, CDR2 SQIVND (reference sequence). CDR3 length: 15 residues. Deletions cut 10 bases from V and 1 base from J, with 19 bases between. In DNA, the CDR3 is TGTGCCACCACCAGGACAGTTAGGGTTAACTATGGCTACACCTTC. Translation gives CATTRTVRVNYGYTF. Complete variable domain (other parts from reference TRBV19 and TRBJ1-2): DGGITQSPKYLFRKEGQNVTLSCEQNLNHDAMYWYRQDPGQGLRLIYYSQIVNDFQKGDIAEGYSVSREKKESFPLTVTSAQKNPTAFYLCATTRTVRVNYGYTFGSGTRLTVV.

V and J are TRBV25-1 and TRBJ1-6, with D perhaps TRBD1 (5 bases). CDR1 MGHDK and CDR2 SYGVNS come from the germline V gene. The CDR3 contains 14 residues. Trimming stripped 5 bases from V and 3 bases from J, with 8 bases between. The CDR3: CASSQGVYNSPLHF. The CDR3 DNA reads TGTGCCAGCAGTCAAGGGGTCTATAATTCACCCCTCCACTTT.

The V gene is TRBV19, the J gene TRBJ1-5; 8 bases align to TRBD1. The ends lost 2 bases at V and 7 bases at J; junction bases unmatched: 10. The germline CDR1 and CDR2 sequences are LNHDA and SQIVND (reference sequence). The CDR3 runs to 16 residues. The CDR3 DNA reads TGTGCCAGTAGTATATCAGGGGGCGGGTTCGGACAGCCCCAGCATTTT. Translating it yields CASSISGGGFGQPQHF.

The chain is built from TRBV5-1 and TRBJ1-6; D perhaps matches TRBD1 (6 bases). The CDR3 length is 15 residues. The V end lost 4 bases, the J end lost 10 bases, and 18 bases lay between the germline ends. Germline values: CDR1 SGHRS, CDR2 YFSETQ. The CDR3 reads CASSPTGGAQSPLHF. The CDR3 nucleotides are TGCGCCAGCAGCCCGACAGGCGGCGCGCAATCACCCCTCCACTTT.

The chain links TRBV3-1 (or the pseudogene TRBV3-2) to TRBJ1-2, with no clear D. The CDR3 length is 13 residues. Germline-derived CDR1 and CDR2 are LGHDT and YNNKEL (reference sequence). Trimming removed 1 base from V and 8 bases from J, with 11 bases in between. Here the CDR3 DNA reads TGTGCCAGCAGCCAAGTTTATACTGGAGGCTACACCTTC. It yields the protein CASSQVYTGGYTF.

The V call is TRBV5-8, the J call TRBJ2-7; 9 nucleotides align to TRBD1. Germline trimming cut 0 bases from V and 7 bases from J; bases unmatched to any gene: 8. CDR1 SGHTS and CDR2 YDEGEE come from the germline V gene. CDR3 length equals 15 residues. In DNA form, the CDR3 reads TGTGCCAGCAGCTTGGGGACAGGGGAATTATTGGAGCAGTACTTC. This sequence encodes CASSLGTGELLEQYF.

Worth noting for this clone: Additional DNA sequences in this sample encode the identical CDR3. The chain has TRBV11-3 and TRBJ2-2; no definite D call. The V end lost 1 base, the J end lost 1 base, and 4 bases lay between the germline ends. CDR3 size: 14 residues. CDR1 is SGHNT and CDR2 is YENEEA in the germline V gene. The CDR3 DNA reads TGTGCCAGCAGCTTAGGACGGAACACCGGGGAGCTGTTTTTT. Translating gives CASSLGRNTGELFF.

V is TRBV21-1 and J is TRBJ2-7; no DNA check was done on the table's D call, TRBD1. TRBV21-1 is flagged as a pseudogene. The CDR3 contains 16 residues. The CDR3 coding sequence is TGTGCCAGCAGCAGGCAACAGGGGGCGCGTACGGACGAGCAGTACTTC. The encoded protein is CASSRQQGARTDEQYF.

The V call is TRBV27, the J call TRBJ2-1, with 7 bases identical to TRBD1. The V segment lost 9 bases and the J segment 4 bases; nucleotides outside the gene matches: 12. CDR1 is MNHEY, CDR2 SMNVEV, per germline (reference sequence). The CDR3 has 15 amino acids. CDR3 region: CASTGGQETYNEQFF. In nucleotides, the CDR3 is TGTGCCAGTACCGGAGGACAGGAGACTTACAATGAGCAGTTCTTC.

This chain connects TRBV11-2 to TRBJ1-1, with D perhaps matching TRBD1 (6 bases). V lost 4 bases and J 3 bases, leaving 9 bases between the germline ends. CDR3 length: 13 residues. Per the germline V gene, CDR1 is SGHAT and CDR2 is FQNNGV. The CDR3 is CASSSPGDTEAFF. The CDR3 DNA follows: TGTGCCAGCAGCTCACCAGGGGACACTGAAGCTTTCTTT.

The rearrangement uses TRBV19 and TRBJ2-1; TRBD2 matches 8 bases. Looked up from germline, CDR1 is LNHDA and CDR2 is SQIVND (reference sequence). This CDR3 is 15 amino acids long. V lost 6 bases to trimming and J lost 9 bases; unmatched junction nucleotides: 13. CDR3 region: CASSWTGTRGGEQFF. As DNA, the CDR3 is TGTGCCAGTAGCTGGACGGGGACTAGGGGTGGTGAGCAGTTCTTC.

This rearrangement joins TRBV6-2 or TRBV6-3 to TRBJ2-1; the D gene could be TRBD1 or TRBD2 (5 bases each). Deletions cut 5 bases from V and 4 bases from J, with 12 bases between. Germline values: CDR1 MNHEY, CDR2 SVGEGT. The CDR3 loop spans 14 amino acids. The CDR3, as DNA: TGTGCCAGCAGTACCGGGACGGTATACAATGAGCAGTTCTTC. This gives the protein CASSTGTVYNEQFF.

The V gene is TRBV20-1, the J gene TRBJ2-6; unclear D gene. Trimming cost V 3 bases and J 9 bases, with 21 bases left between them. Looked up from germline, CDR1 is DFQATT and CDR2 is SNEGSKA (reference sequence). The CDR3 has 16 residues. The CDR3 region is CSASEGPPNPVNVLTF. The CDR3, as DNA: TGCAGTGCTAGTGAAGGGCCTCCTAATCCAGTCAACGTCCTGACTTTC.

V usage is TRBV30 and J usage is TRBJ2-6; no definite D call. The CDR3 has 12 amino acids. CDR1 GTSNPN and CDR2 SVGIG come from the germline V gene (reference sequence). V was pared by 7 bases and J by 1 base, with 5 bases between. CDR3 nucleotides: TGTGCCTTGCAATCTGGGGCCAACGTCCTGACTTTC. This translates into CALQSGANVLTF.